These 2 T cell receptor beta chains were all obtained from the same sample, sequenced in a study of shared clonotypes between healthy human individuals. The repertoire was sequenced with immunoSEQ multiplex PCR; TCRdb's copy has only in-frame clones and lacks some. Among hundreds of thousands of clones listed, roughly four fifths were seen once. Sequencing input: PBMCs. These receptor sequences come from a woman aged 40 to 50 in good health. Some clones in this sample may be carry-over from other donors' samples.

This clone was seen more than once but under ten times. V usage is TRBV27 and J usage is TRBJ2-7, with 8 bases matching TRBD1. The CDR3 has 15 amino acids. Germline lookup yields CDR1 MNHEY and CDR2 SMNVEV (reference sequence). V lost 6 bases to trimming and J lost 4 bases; unmatched junction nucleotides: 11. The CDR3 DNA follows: TGTGCCAGCAGGTCTTACAGGGGGATAAGGTACGAGCAGTACTTC. Amino acids: CASRSYRGIRYEQYF.

On this clone itself: This sequence may be a read error, since a much larger clone differs from it by one base. The identical CDR3 is also encoded by other nucleotide sequences in the sample. The chain combines TRBV29-1 with TRBJ2-7; 9 nucleotides agree with TRBD2. The V gene's germline CDR1 is SQVTM and CDR2 ANQGSEA. The CDR3 loop spans 15 amino acids. CDR3 DNA: TGCAGCGTTGGCCCATTTAGCGGGGGTACCTACGAGCAATACTTC. As protein: CSVGPFSGGTYEQYF.